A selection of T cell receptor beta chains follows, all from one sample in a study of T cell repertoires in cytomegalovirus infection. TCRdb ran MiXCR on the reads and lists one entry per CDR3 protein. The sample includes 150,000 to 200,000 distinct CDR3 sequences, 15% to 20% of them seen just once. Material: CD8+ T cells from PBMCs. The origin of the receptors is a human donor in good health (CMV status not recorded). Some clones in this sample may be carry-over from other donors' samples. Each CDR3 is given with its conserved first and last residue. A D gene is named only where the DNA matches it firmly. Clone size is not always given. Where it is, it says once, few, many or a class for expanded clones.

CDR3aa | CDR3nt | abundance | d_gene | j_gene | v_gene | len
CASSFGTRKTQYF | TGTGCCAGCAGCTTCGGGACTAGAAAGACCCAGTACTTC | . | TRBD2 | TRBJ2-5 | TRBV7-3 | 13
CASSISGPKAFF | TGTGCCAGCAGCATATCTGGTCCCAAGGCTTTCTTT | . | . | TRBJ1-1 | TRBV7-9 | 12
CASSPRLADYNEQFF | TGTGCCAGCAGCCCTCGACTAGCGGACTACAATGAGCAGTTCTTC | . | TRBD2 | TRBJ2-1 | TRBV11-2 | 15
CASSLYSPQAQGEQYF | TGTGCCAGCAGCTTATATTCCCCCCAGGCCCAGGGCGAGCAGTACTTC | . | . | TRBJ2-7 | TRBV7-3 | 16
CASSFGREFVPDTQYF | TGTGCCAGCAGTTTTGGTCGGGAGTTTGTTCCAGATACGCAGTATTTT | few | . | TRBJ2-3 | TRBV28 | 16
CASTETGAPFEQYF | TGTGCCAGCACCGAGACAGGGGCCCCCTTCGAGCAGTACTTC | few | TRBD1 | TRBJ2-7 | TRBV28 | 14
CSVGEDSEAFF | TGCAGCGTTGGGGAGGACAGTGAAGCTTTCTTT | few | . | TRBJ1-1 | TRBV29-1 | 11
CASSWGRSTEAFF | TGTGCCAGCAGCTGGGGACGTAGCACTGAAGCTTTCTTT | few | . | TRBJ1-1 | TRBV11-2 | 13
CASSLLVGSRGGQYF | TGTGCCAGCAGCTTACTAGTGGGTTCTAGGGGGGGGCAGTACTTC | few | . | TRBJ2-7 | TRBV7-2 | 15
CASSHPGTRNSQFF | TGTGCCAGCAGCCATCCCGGGACCCGAAATAGTCAGTTCTTC | few | . | TRBJ2-1 | TRBV7-8 | 14
CASSQARWRDGSGNTIYF | TGTGCCAGCAGCCAAGCGCGGTGGCGGGATGGCTCTGGAAACACCATATATTTT | . | . | TRBJ1-3 | TRBV14 | 18